The 20 T cell receptor beta chains below come from one sample, sequenced in a study of blood T cells in healthy people across ages. Together with a sample-barcoded 5' primer, a J-beta primer mix was included in a second PCR lasting 7 to 11 cycles. MiXCR was run by TCRdb on the 5' RACE reads, yielding one entry per CDR3 protein. Found here are about 770,000 distinct CDR3 sequences, under 55% of them singletons; the top ten hold around 21%. Sample: blood. These receptors came from a man aged 60 to 75 in good health.

The sample holds a few counts of this clonotype. The chain uses TRBV9 and TRBJ1-2; D not resolved. The germline gives CDR1 SGDLS, CDR2 YYNGEE. The V end lost 3 bases, the J end lost 5 bases, and 8 bases lay between the germline ends. This CDR3 has 12 amino acids. CDR3 DNA sequence: TGTGCCAGCAGCGGGACTGTTTATGGCTACACCTTC. Protein product: CASSGTVYGYTF.

The chain links TRBV12-3 or TRBV12-4 to TRBJ2-1, with D hard to call. The CDR3 loop spans 15 amino acids. V dropped 0 bases and J dropped 7 bases, with 13 bases sitting between them. This chain's CDR3 is CASSLASLLGNEQFF. CDR3 nucleotides: TGTGCCAGCAGTTTAGCCAGCCTGCTTGGGAATGAGCAGTTCTTC.

The rearrangement joins TRBV27 to TRBJ2-7, with D perhaps matching TRBD1 (6 bases). In germline, CDR1 is MNHEY, CDR2 SMNVEV (reference sequence). V lost 6 bases and J lost 0, with 15 bases in between. The CDR3 loop spans 15 amino acids. CDR3: CASSVGQLHSYEQYF. CDR3 nucleotide sequence: TGTGCCAGCAGCGTTGGACAGCTCCACTCCTACGAGCAGTACTTC.

The chain couples TRBV4-3 to TRBJ1-2; no clear D gene. Between the trimmed V and J ends, which lost 3 bases and 5 bases, there was a span of 16 bases. The germline V gene encodes CDR1 LGHNA and CDR2 YSLEER. The CDR3 has 15 amino acids. The CDR3 nucleotides are TGCGCCAGCAGCCAGGGCGCGACGGGAGATTATGGCTACACCTTC. Protein product: CASSQGATGDYGYTF.

This sequence joins TRBV7-2 and TRBJ2-7; D gene ambiguous. V lost 4 bases to trimming and J lost 0 bases, with 10 bases between them. CDR1 and CDR2 (germline): SGHTA, FQGNSA. CDR3 length equals 14 residues. CDR3 coding DNA: TGTGCCAGCAGCTCCAGCCACAGCTCCTACGAGCAGTACTTC. It specifies CASSSSHSSYEQYF.

This sequence joins TRBV20-1 and TRBJ1-1, with 7 bases identical to TRBD1. V lost 2 bases to trimming and J lost 9 bases; unmatched junction nucleotides: 12. This CDR3 has 14 amino acids. CDR1 is DFQATT, CDR2 SNEGSKA, per germline (reference sequence). CDR3 loop: CSARFAVTGVQAFF. For the CDR3, the DNA is TGCAGTGCTAGATTCGCGGTAACAGGGGTTCAAGCTTTCTTT.

In its sample, this clonotype was seen many times. The J gene is TRBJ1-2, the V gene TRBV20-1; D may be TRBD1 (5 bases). The CDR3 consists of 14 residues. Trimming cost V 5 bases and J 6 bases, with 19 bases left between them. The germline V gene encodes CDR1 DFQATT and CDR2 SNEGSKA (reference sequence). The CDR3 protein is CSAWSGAGMDGYTF. The DNA of the CDR3 is TGCAGTGCTTGGTCCGGGGCAGGGATGGATGGCTACACCTTC.

This chain links TRBV11-2 with TRBJ1-4; D possibly corresponds to TRBD1 (6 bases). Trimming cost V 9 bases and J 0 bases, with 14 bases left between them. CDR1 is SGHAT, CDR2 FQNNGV, per germline. The CDR3 contains 15 residues. The CDR3 is CARTGPPATNEKLFF. The CDR3, as DNA: TGTGCCAGGACAGGTCCACCTGCAACTAATGAAAAACTGTTTTTT.

The chain joins TRBV7-2 to TRBJ1-2; D not certain. Trimming took 5 bases from V and 4 from J, leaving 14 bases between them. The CDR3 consists of 14 residues. Looked up from germline, CDR1 is SGHTA and CDR2 is FQGNSA. The CDR3 here is CASSPNVGGYGYTF. Written as DNA, the CDR3 is TGTGCCAGCAGCCCGAACGTGGGCGGCTATGGCTACACCTTC. Full variable domain (missing parts from reference TRBV7-2 and TRBJ1-2): GAGVSQSPSNKVTEKGKDVELRCDPISGHTALYWYRQSLGQGLEFLIYFQGNSAPDKSGLPSDRFSAERTGGSVSTLTIQRTQQEDSAVYLCASSPNVGGYGYTFGSGTRLTVV.

This clonotype was picked up many times. CDR3 in amino acids: CSVERARYGYTF. CDR3 in DNA: TGCAGCGTTGAAAGGGCCCGCTATGGCTACACCTTC. The chain couples TRBV29-1 to TRBJ1-2; D remains unclear. Germline V lookup: CDR1 SQVTM, CDR2 ANQGSEA. This CDR3 spans 12 amino acids. V was trimmed by 2 bases and J by 4 bases, leaving 8 bases between them.

Only a few counts were recorded for this clonotype. The V and J genes are TRBV7-2 and TRBJ1-5; D call uncertain. The CDR3 has 13 residues. Germline V gene lookup returns CDR1 SGHTA and CDR2 FQGNSA. Trimming pared 1 base from V and 11 bases from J, leaving 12 bases between. CDR3 amino acids: CASSLVGKGTQHF. The CDR3 nucleotides are TGTGCCAGCAGCTTAGTGGGCAAGGGTACCCAGCATTTT.

The CDR3 protein is CSARDPTVSNYGYTF. In DNA form, the CDR3 reads TGCAGTGCTAGAGATCCGACAGTCTCTAACTATGGCTACACCTTC. The chain carries TRBV20-1 and TRBJ1-2; D might be TRBD1 (5 bases). Germline lookup yields CDR1 DFQATT and CDR2 SNEGSKA (reference sequence). CDR3 size: 15 residues. Trimming pared 0 bases from V and 0 bases from J, leaving 11 bases between.

This chain connects TRBV20-1 to TRBJ1-6; D unresolved. V gave up 0 bases and J gave up 0 bases, with 6 bases separating them. The germline gives CDR1 DFQATT, CDR2 SNEGSKA (reference sequence). The CDR3 runs 15 residues. The CDR3 region is CSAREGSSYNSPLHF. CDR3 in DNA: TGCAGTGCTAGAGAGGGGAGCTCCTATAATTCACCCCTCCACTTT.

Notes on this clonotype: Germline and junction disagree at one end, which may indicate a read error. The chain couples TRBV7-2 to TRBJ2-4; 7 bases align to TRBD1. The J call may be mistaken, given a closer DNA end match to TRBJ2-5. Germline loops: CDR1 SGHTA, CDR2 FQGNSA. This CDR3 is built from 14 residues. The CDR3 region has the DNA TGTGCCGGCAGCCCCGGTAGGGGGCGGGAGACCCAGTACTTC. Protein sequence: CAGSPGRGRETQYF.

This clonotype was seen a few times. This chain uses TRBV10-3 with TRBJ2-7, with 9 bases identical to TRBD1. The germline CDR1 and CDR2 sequences are ENHRY and SYGVKD. The CDR3 has 15 residues. V shed 3 bases and J 2 bases; nucleotides not matched to a gene: 5. The CDR3 sequence is CAISDPRTGAYEQYF. The CDR3 DNA follows: TGTGCCATCAGTGATCCCCGGACAGGGGCCTACGAGCAGTACTTC.

As concerns this clonotype: It may be a read error: a sequence one base away is much more abundant. The chain recombines TRBV24-1 with TRBJ2-7; 8 bases fit TRBD2. Matching the DNA end better, TRBJ2-5 makes the J call doubtful. The CDR3 is 16 amino acids. Germline CDR1 is KGHDR and CDR2 is SFDVKD. This CDR3 is CTTSDPTTSEGKTQYF. The CDR3, as DNA: TGTACCACCAGTGATCCAACGACTAGCGAGGGAAAGACCCAGTACTTC.

A remark on this clonotype: A read error may produce the germline difference seen at one junction end. The chain is built from TRBV28 and TRBJ1-2; 7 bases match TRBD1. The CDR3 has 15 amino acids. Per the germline V gene, CDR1 is MDHEN and CDR2 is SYDVKM. The CDR3 region is CTSSFRQGVVYGYTF. Written as DNA, the CDR3 is TGTACCAGCAGTTTTAGGCAGGGGGTGGTCTATGGCTACACCTTC.

This clonotype came up a few times. V is TRBV9 and J is TRBJ2-1; TRBD1 agrees at 9 bases. V lost 3 bases, J lost 10 bases, and 14 bases stayed unmatched. In germline, CDR1 is SGDLS, CDR2 YYNGEE. The CDR3 totals 16 residues. The CDR3: CASSEHPDRDRVEQFF. CDR3 in DNA: TGTGCCAGCAGCGAACACCCGGATCGGGACAGGGTCGAGCAGTTCTTC.

The gene calls are TRBV6-5 and TRBJ2-5; D gene unclear. The CDR3 is made up of 13 amino acids. V shed 6 bases and J shed 1 base, with 9 bases lying between them. In germline, CDR1 is MNHEY, CDR2 SVGAGI. CDR3 in amino acids: CASRRTLQETQYF. CDR3 nucleotide sequence: TGTGCCAGCAGACGGACCCTCCAAGAGACCCAGTACTTC.

The sample holds many counts of this clonotype. The gene calls are TRBV4-1 and TRBJ2-1; 7 bases are a match to TRBD1. The V segment lost 4 bases and the J segment 3 bases; nucleotides outside the gene matches: 6. The germline CDR1 and CDR2 sequences are MGHRA and YSYEKL. The CDR3 is made up of 15 amino acids. The CDR3 sequence: CASSRPDRDYNEQFF. Written as DNA, the CDR3 is TGCGCCAGCAGCCGACCTGACAGGGACTACAATGAGCAGTTCTTC.